Following are 24 T cell receptor beta chains from one sample sequenced in a study of T cell repertoires in cytomegalovirus infection. Their antigens are not known. TCRdb re-derived calls from the reads in MiXCR, one entry per CDR3 protein. The table lists just under 500,000 distinct CDR3 sequences, about 33% of them singletons. This material consisted of cultured PBMCs, taken from culture after CMV antigen stimulation. The receptors were gathered from a human donor in good health (CMV status not recorded). Some clones in this sample may be carry-over from other donors' samples.

The J gene is TRBJ2-1, the V gene TRBV5-1, with 9 bases fitting TRBD1. V lost 2 bases to trimming and J lost 15 bases; unmatched junction nucleotides: 3. The CDR3 covers 11 residues. Germline V gene sequence: CDR1 SGHRS, CDR2 YFSETQ. The CDR3: CASSLQGAPFF. The CDR3 coding sequence is TGCGCCAGCAGCTTACAGGGGGCTCCGTTCTTC.

This clonotype has just a few counts. This chain connects TRBV10-3 to TRBJ1-2; D is uncertain. Germline lookup yields CDR1 ENHRY and CDR2 SYGVKD. V shed 0 bases and J shed 4 bases, with 9 bases lying between them. CDR3 length equals 14 residues. This CDR3 is CAISESKVRYGYTF. In nucleotides, the CDR3 is TGTGCCATCAGTGAGTCGAAAGTTCGCTATGGCTACACCTTC.

The table lists this clonotype with a few counts. This CDR3 is CASSQEGMPESPLHF. CDR3 bases: TGCGCCAGCAGCCAAGAAGGTATGCCGGAATCACCCCTCCACTTT. The chain combines TRBV4-3 with TRBJ1-6; D is unresolved. The V and J ends lost 0 bases and 10 bases respectively, with 13 bases between them. Germline V CDR1 and CDR2: LGHNA, YSLEER. The CDR3 has 15 residues.

In this sample, this clonotype turned up a few times. A single base separates this from a much larger clone, so it may be a read error. The chain is built from TRBV6-1 and TRBJ1-6, with 7 bases lining up with TRBD1. The CDR3 totals 14 residues. Germline V lookup: CDR1 MNHNS, CDR2 SASEGT. CDR3: CTSREGAGVSPLHF. The DNA for the CDR3 is TGTACCAGCAGAGAGGGGGCAGGGGTTTCACCCCTCCACTTT.

V gene TRBV4-2 combines with J gene TRBJ2-5; D gene ambiguous. The CDR3 loop spans 15 amino acids. V was trimmed by 0 bases and J by 2 bases, leaving 10 bases between them. Germline V gives CDR1 LGHNA, CDR2 YNFKEQ. CDR3 nucleotide sequence: TGTGCCAGCAGCCAAGATATTTTGCTGCAAGAGACCCAGTACTTC. It translates to CASSQDILLQETQYF.

This chain links TRBV24-1 with TRBJ1-5; D remains unclear. V lost 10 bases and J lost 3, with 12 bases in between. Germline V CDR1 and CDR2: KGHDR, SFDVKD. The CDR3 is 13 residues long. For the CDR3, the DNA is TGTGCCACAATGGACGGATACAATCAGCCCCAGCATTTT. Translation: CATMDGYNQPQHF.

This clonotype was recorded at least ten times. The V call is TRBV20-1, the J call TRBJ1-5; no clear D gene. Germline loops: CDR1 DFQATT, CDR2 SNEGSKA (reference sequence). The CDR3 contains 11 residues. Between the trimmed V and J ends, which lost 3 bases and 9 bases, there was a span of 9 bases. This chain's CDR3 is CSASSDGPQHF. The CDR3 DNA follows: TGCAGTGCTAGTTCCGATGGGCCCCAGCATTTT.

This clonotype was seen ten or more times. This chain uses TRBV7-9 with TRBJ1-5; D is unresolved. CDR1 SEHNR and CDR2 FQNEAQ come from the germline V gene (reference sequence). V shed 1 base and J shed 1 base, with 5 bases lying between them. CDR3 length equals 14 residues. This CDR3 reads CASSLDQSNQPQHF. The CDR3 DNA reads as TGTGCCAGCAGCTTAGACCAGAGCAATCAGCCCCAGCATTTT.

This rearrangement joins TRBV20-1 to TRBJ1-6, with D perhaps TRBD1 (6 bases). The V gene's germline CDR1 is DFQATT and CDR2 SNEGSKA (reference sequence). This CDR3 has 16 amino acids. CDR3 loop: CSPPGFTGQGNSPLHF. As DNA, the CDR3 is TGCAGCCCACCTGGGTTTACGGGACAAGGGAATTCACCCCTCCACTTT.

This clonotype was counted only a few times. V gene TRBV6-5 combines with J gene TRBJ1-1; no clear D gene. V shed 4 bases and J shed 2 bases, with 11 bases lying between them. This CDR3 has 14 residues. Germline V gene sequence: CDR1 MNHEY, CDR2 SVGAGI. CDR3 in DNA: TGTGCCAGCAGTTCCATAGACGGAAACACTGAAGCTTTCTTT. It translates to CASSSIDGNTEAFF.

This chain links TRBV20-1 with TRBJ2-2, with D possibly being TRBD1 (5 bases). Trimming shortened V by 3 bases and J by 3 bases, and 11 bases separated the two germline ends. The germline V gene encodes CDR1 DFQATT and CDR2 SNEGSKA (reference sequence). This CDR3 comprises 14 residues. Written as DNA, the CDR3 is TGCAGTGCTAGGGTAACAGGTTACACCGGGGAGCTGTTTTTT. Its protein product is CSARVTGYTGELFF.

This clonotype has ten or more counts. The chain couples TRBV6-1 to TRBJ2-1, with D perhaps matching TRBD1 (6 bases). CDR3 length: 14 amino acids. The V gene lost 7 bases and the J gene lost 6 bases, with 16 bases spanning the gap. In germline, CDR1 is MNHNS, CDR2 SASEGT. CDR3 DNA: TGTGCCAGCACCTTAACCCAGGGGAGCAATGAGCAGTTCTTC. Its protein product is CASTLTQGSNEQFF.

J is TRBJ2-1 and V is TRBV28; D ambiguous. CDR1 MDHEN and CDR2 SYDVKM come from the germline V gene. V lost 5 bases and J 9 bases, leaving 14 bases between the germline ends. CDR3 length equals 13 residues. The CDR3 sequence is CASSATTPIEQFF. CDR3 DNA: TGTGCCAGCAGTGCAACCACTCCGATTGAGCAGTTCTTC.

The chain is built from TRBV19 and TRBJ2-7; 14 bases line up with TRBD2. The CDR3 loop spans 16 amino acids. Germline V CDR1 and CDR2: LNHDA, SQIVND (reference sequence). Unmatched junction bases numbered 5, after V lost 7 bases and J lost 0 bases. As DNA, the CDR3 is TGTGCCAGTATCCCCGGGACTAGCGGGGGCTCCTACGAGCAGTACGTC. Its translation is CASIPGTSGGSYEQYV.

This clonotype came up once. The chain carries TRBV5-1 and TRBJ2-6, with unresolved D. The CDR3 length is 14 residues. V was clipped by 4 bases and J by 4 bases, with 9 bases between them. CDR1 is SGHRS, CDR2 YFSETQ, per germline. This chain's CDR3 is CASSGNSGANVLTF. CDR3 in DNA: TGCGCCAGCAGCGGGAACTCCGGGGCCAACGTCCTGACTTTC.

The chain links TRBV7-2 to TRBJ2-1, with D maybe TRBD2 (6 bases). The CDR3 contains 15 residues. Trimming left V 5 bases short and J 9 bases short, with 20 bases between. Germline CDR1 is SGHTA and CDR2 is FQGNSA. The DNA for the CDR3 is TGTGCCAGCAGCCGTAGCAGGGACTTCTCTCTTGAGCAGTTCTTC. Protein sequence: CASSRSRDFSLEQFF. Using reference TRBV7-2 and TRBJ2-1 for the parts outside the CDR3, the full variable domain is GAGVSQSPSNKVTEKGKDVELRCDPISGHTALYWYRQSLGQGLEFLIYFQGNSAPDKSGLPSDRFSAERTGGSVSTLTIQRTQQEDSAVYLCASSRSRDFSLEQFFGPGTRLTVL.

This clonotype was detected only a few times. The chain uses TRBV11-2 and TRBJ2-2; no clear D. Germline assignment: CDR1 SGHAT and CDR2 FQNNGV. Trimming left V 5 bases short and J 5 bases short, with 12 bases between. CDR3 length: 14 residues. CDR3 nucleotides: TGTGCCAGCAGCCTCGCTCAGGCGACCGGGGAGCTGTTTTTT. Amino acid sequence: CASSLAQATGELFF.

The genes are TRBV10-3 and TRBJ1-3; D not resolved. Trimming left V 8 bases short and J 0 bases short, with 14 bases between. CDR3 length: 15 residues. Germline CDR1 is ENHRY and CDR2 is SYGVKD. CDR3 bases: TGTGCCATCTCCCCATCCGCTTACTCTGGAAACACCATATATTTT. Translated, it gives CAISPSAYSGNTIYF.

Only a few counts were recorded for this clonotype. The rearrangement joins TRBV2 to TRBJ2-7, with D unresolved. V lost 2 bases to trimming and J lost 1 base, with 9 bases between them. CDR1 and CDR2 from the germline V gene are SNHLY and FYNNEI. The CDR3 has 14 amino acids. The CDR3 reads CASSEMGISYEQYF. As DNA, the CDR3 is TGTGCCAGCAGTGAAATGGGGATTTCCTACGAGCAGTACTTC.

This clonotype was recorded a few times. The chain employs TRBV14 and TRBJ1-4; 9 nucleotides align to TRBD1. Germline-derived CDR1 and CDR2 are SGHDN and FVKESK. V lost 6 bases, J lost 6 bases, and 2 bases stayed unmatched. There are 13 residues in the CDR3. DNA for the CDR3: TGTGCCAGCAGGTGGACAGGGGATGAAAAACTGTTTTTT. It specifies CASRWTGDEKLFF.

This clonotype was seen at least ten times. V is TRBV7-2 and J is TRBJ2-2; TRBD2 is a possible D gene (5 bases). Germline assignment: CDR1 SGHTA and CDR2 FQGNSA. The CDR3 has 13 residues. V dropped 5 bases and J dropped 5 bases, with 9 bases sitting between them. The chain's CDR3 is CASSTLVTGELFF. CDR3 sequence (DNA): TGTGCCAGCAGCACACTAGTAACCGGGGAGCTGTTTTTT.

This rearrangement joins TRBV27 to TRBJ2-2; D unresolved. Germline V gives CDR1 MNHEY, CDR2 SMNVEV (reference sequence). Between the trimmed V and J ends, which lost 5 bases and 4 bases, there was a span of 14 bases. The CDR3 is 15 amino acids. The CDR3 DNA follows: TGTGCCAGCAGTCTGGTTCGTAGTCCCACCGGGGAGCTGTTTTTT. Translated: CASSLVRSPTGELFF.

The chain recombines TRBV5-6 with TRBJ1-1; perhaps TRBD1 as D (6 bases). The CDR3 sequence is 17 residues long. Per the germline V gene, CDR1 is SGHDT and CDR2 is YYEEEE. V was pared by 0 bases and J by 1 base, with 16 bases between. The CDR3, as DNA: TGTGCCAGCAGCTTGGGGGCACCGGGACAAGGGAACACTGAAGCTTTCTTT. Protein sequence: CASSLGAPGQGNTEAFF.

This clonotype showed up many times. The chain joins TRBV7-8 to TRBJ2-7; TRBD2 aligns across 9 bases. V was clipped by 0 bases and J by 3 bases; unmatched bases: 3. CDR1 and CDR2 from the germline V gene are SGHVS and FQNEAQ. This CDR3 comprises 15 residues. In nucleotides, the CDR3 is TGTGCCAGCAGCTTAGCCGCGGGAGGGAACTACGAGCAGTACGTC. Its protein product is CASSLAAGGNYEQYV.